The sequence of this TCR beta chain was determined in a study of blood T cell repertoires in COVID-19. About the study: Acute and convalescent COVID-19 specimens originated in the United States, Italy and Spain.

In the original analysis: Scientists estimated how many nucleated cells there were by amplifying reference gene primers. TCRdb keeps only in-frame clones here, not all; method: immunoSEQ multiplex PCR. V and J calls and clone size are those listed in that table; D and trimming were worked out from the DNA. This table holds some 230,000 clones, about 86% found once. Participant age was roughly 18 to 89 years, and participants resided in about two dozen US areas. This CDR3 comprises 15 residues. Germline CDR1 and CDR2: MNHNS and SASEGT. Between the trimmed V and J ends, which lost 2 bases and 7 bases, there was a span of 12 bases.

Sequencing used PBMCs or T cells enriched from blood (not recorded which). The origin of this receptor is a middle-aged woman with acute COVID-19. This chain joins TRBV6-1 and TRBJ1-6, with D uncertain. CDR3 sequence: CASSESRSRNSPLHF. Written as DNA, the CDR3 is TGTGCCAGCAGTGAATCCCGAAGCCGAAATTCACCCCTCCACTTT.